The source of this T cell receptor beta chain is a study of CD8 T cells in ankylosing spondylitis. General observations from the study: Disease-linked clones bore a CD8+ phenotype, appearing relatively rarely in peripheral blood. Typical of ankylosing spondylitis blood, it appeared, was a TCR beta motif of fewer than ten highly homologous variants.

This clonotype was counted a few times. The target antigen is unknown. CDR1 is ENHRY, CDR2 SYGVKD, per germline. The CDR3 spans 15 residues. V lost 0 bases to trimming and J lost 3 bases; unmatched junction nucleotides: 5. One entry per CDR3 protein, called by TCRdb with MiXCR from the 5' RACE reads. The data show fewer than 400,000 distinct CDR3 sequences, with 7% to 9% seen just once and about 14% held by the top ten. The V gene is TRBV10-3, the J gene TRBJ2-7, with 7 bases lining up with TRBD1. The source material was blood, either unsorted or a sorted T cell fraction (not recorded which). This clonotype originated in a male donor with ankylosing spondylitis. The CDR3 is CAISESFRGHYEQYF. CDR3 sequence (DNA): TGTGCCATCAGTGAGTCATTTAGGGGGCACTACGAGCAGTACTTC.